Listed below are T cell receptor beta chains from one sample, sequenced in a study of cytomegalovirus exposure and HLA in healthy donors. The protocol was immunoSEQ multiplex PCR, while the TCRdb copy is restricted to in-frame clones and leaves out a portion. The sample has some 320,000 clones, around 90% seen once. The sequencing sample was made of PBMCs. The receptors here all came from a woman in her 30s in good health and CMV-seropositive. Both conserved end residues are part of each CDR3. The order of the fields is V gene, D gene, clone size, J gene, CDR3 DNA, CDR3 protein. D genes are given only for firm matches. Only some rows state a clone size, as once, few, many or a class for expanded clones.

TRBV5-1	-	-	TRBJ2-7	TGCGCCAGCAGCTTGGTGCCAGGGCCCTACGAGCAGTACTTC	CASSLVPGPYEQYF
TRBV5-1	TRBD1	-	TRBJ2-7	TGCGCCACCATGCACGAGGGACAGCCTTTTCGCGAGCAGTACTTC	CATMHEGQPFREQYF
TRBV5-1	-	-	TRBJ2-5	TGCGCCAGCAGCCAGGGGGGGCGAGAGACCCAGTACTTC	CASSQGGRETQYF
TRBV11-3	-	few	TRBJ2-7	TGTGCCAGCAGCCCCCGTGGGCTCCCCGAGCAGTACTTC	CASSPRGLPEQYF
TRBV30	-	once	TRBJ2-5	TGTGCCTGGAGTGTACTGGAGACCCAGTACTTC	CAWSVLETQYF
TRBV7-9	TRBD1	once	TRBJ1-2	TGTGCCAGCAGCTTTCTCCCGGGACAGGGGGCTAACTATGGCTACACCTTC	CASSFLPGQGANYGYTF
TRBV10-3	-	-	TRBJ2-7	TGTGCCATCAGTGAGTCGACTGCGGCAGCCTACGAGCAGTACTTC	CAISESTAAAYEQYF
TRBV2	-	-	TRBJ1-2	TGTGCCAACCGGGACGGTGGCTACACCTTC	CANRDGGYTF
TRBV7-9	TRBD2	-	TRBJ2-1	TGTGCCAGCAGCGTCCGGGACTATTCCTACAATGAGCAGTTCTTC	CASSVRDYSYNEQFF
TRBV25-1	-	-	TRBJ2-7	TGTGCCAGCAGTGACCGTTACGAGCAGTACTTC	CASSDRYEQYF
TRBV7-8	-	-	TRBJ1-2	TGTGCCAGCAGCTCCTGGACAGAATATGACGATGGCTACACCTTC	CASSSWTEYDDGYTF
TRBV4-1	TRBD1	once	TRBJ1-6	TGCGCCAGCAGCAACCGGGACAGGGGTAATTCACCCCTCCACTTT	CASSNRDRGNSPLHF
TRBV27	TRBD2	-	TRBJ2-1	TGTGCCAGCAGTTTATTGGGGGGGAATGAGCAGTTCTTC	CASSLLGGNEQFF
TRBV5-4	-	-	TRBJ1-4	TGTGCCAGCAGCCCCGGGAGCTTTAATGAAAAACTGTTTTTT	CASSPGSFNEKLFF
TRBV7-7	-	-	TRBJ2-5	TGTGCCAGCAGCTCGGGGTCGTATCAGTACTTC	CASSSGSYQYF
TRBV7-2	-	-	TRBJ2-7	TGTGCCAGCAGCTCAACACACCCAGTCGAGCAGTACTTC	CASSSTHPVEQYF
TRBV29-1	-	few	TRBJ1-2	TGCAGCGTTGACGGCTACACCTTC	CSVDGYTF
TRBV28	TRBD2	-	TRBJ2-7	TGTGCCAGCAAGTTCGCCCTAAATCTGAGAATAGCGGGATTCAACGAGCAGTACTTC	CASKFALNLRIAGFNEQYF
TRBV29-1	-	-	TRBJ1-1	TGCAGCGTTGAAGTACGGGGGTATGAAGCTTTCTTT	CSVEVRGYEAFF
TRBV6-4	TRBD1	-	TRBJ1-2	TGTGCCAGCAGTGACGTAGGGGGCCTACGGGCTTACTATGGCTACACCTTC	CASSDVGGLRAYYGYTF
TRBV5-6	-	-	TRBJ1-1	TGTGCCAGCACCTTTTCAGTCGGGGGGCTCGGTACTGAAGCTTTCTTT	CASTFSVGGLGTEAFF
TRBV27	-	once	TRBJ2-7	TGTGCCAGCAGGGGCCTCGGGGAGGAGCAGTACTTC	CASRGLGEEQYF
TRBV27	-	-	TRBJ2-7	TGTGCCAGCAGTGAACTACAGGGGGGGGACGAGCAGTACTTC	CASSELQGGDEQYF